What follows is one T cell receptor (beta chain) and its context. This specimen comes from a study of T-cell reconstitution after alpha-beta-depleted transplantation in children. Researchers prepared the TCRbeta library using unique molecular identifiers, the study reports. TCRdb used MiXCR to reprocess the PCR reads, holding one entry per CDR3 protein. The sample has 900,000 or so distinct CDR3 sequences; less than 20% are singletons. This CDR3 comprises 14 residues. Deletions cut 7 bases from V and 5 bases from J, with 17 bases between. The germline CDR1 and CDR2 sequences are MGHDK and SYGVNS. The source is a male patient between 5 and 17 years old who had a stem cell transplant for acute lymphoblastic leukemia, so the T cells may come from the graft donor. The chain combines TRBV25-1 with TRBJ1-2, with D maybe TRBD1 (6 bases). Here the sequenced sample was PBMCs, mostly from graft donor cells, taken 360 days after TCRalphabeta/CD19-depleted stem cell transplant. The CDR3 protein is CASTVGGARYGYTF. The CDR3 nucleotides read TGTGCCAGCACCGTCGGGGGGGCGCGGTATGGCTACACCTTC.